These T cell receptor beta chains were read from a single sample in a study of control samples from healthy donors and cancer patients. Here immunoSEQ multiplex PCR was the method, and the copy in TCRdb shows in-frame clones only, minus some. The sample records 150,000 to 200,000 clones, around 89% being singletons. Source material: blood. The source of these receptors is a woman aged 45-65 years in good health. CDR3s include the opening cysteine and the closing phenylalanine or tryptophan. D genes are given only for firm matches.

J | D | V | CDR3
TRBJ2-2 | - | TRBV18 | CASSPTVAANTGELFF
TRBJ1-6 | - | TRBV2 | CASSPPGGGAISPLHF
TRBJ1-5 | - | TRBV28 | CAHQWGGNQPQHF
TRBJ1-4 | TRBD1 | TRBV7-2 | CASSLGWGQGGLFF
TRBJ2-3 | - | TRBV15 | CATSLQGVRTDTQYF
TRBJ2-2 | - | TRBV2 | CASSEHGGPQGGELFF
TRBJ2-1 | TRBD1 | TRBV6-2/TRBV6-3 | CASSYPPRQGWDEQFF
TRBJ1-1 | - | TRBV7-9 | CASSLLYSMNTEAFF
TRBJ1-1 | - | TRBV3-1/TRBV3-2 | CASSPVGAGTEAFF
TRBJ1-6 | - | TRBV7-3 | CASSLRSKGSNSPLHF
TRBJ2-7 | - | TRBV7-9 | CASSLAGHPEQYF
TRBJ1-1 | - | TRBV9 | CASSVHSSGGRRDTEAFF
TRBJ1-1 | - | TRBV6-5 | CASTLDRKNTEAFF
TRBJ1-2 | - | TRBV11-2 | CASSLLHGYTF
TRBJ1-6 | TRBD1 | TRBV2 | CASSTNRGDSPLHF
TRBJ2-6 | - | TRBV4-2 | CASSQDRAAGANVLTF
TRBJ1-1 | - | TRBV10-3 | CAAQVGENTEAFF
TRBJ2-2 | TRBD1 | TRBV29-1 | CSVGGRTGANTGELFF
TRBJ2-1 | TRBD2 | TRBV12-5 | CASGLGGGWTSGYNEQFF
TRBJ2-5 | TRBD2 | TRBV7-9 | CASLTSGQETQYF
TRBJ2-2 | TRBD1 | TRBV30 | CAWDRGGTGELFF
TRBJ1-1 | - | TRBV7-2 | CASSLLRGRGTEAFF
TRBJ1-3 | - | TRBV28 | CASSLSGSNTIYF
TRBJ1-1 | TRBD1 | TRBV7-8 | CASSPLQGGTEAFF
TRBJ1-2 | - | TRBV3-1/TRBV3-2 | CASSSRGYGYTF
TRBJ2-3 | TRBD2 | TRBV5-6 | CASSPTGLGTDTQYF
TRBJ1-2 | - | TRBV19 | CASSDRIANYGYTF
TRBJ2-5 | TRBD1 | TRBV5-1 | CASSSERGTGGGQETQYF